The entry below gives a single TCR beta chain sequence along with its context. This entry is derived from a study of T cells in localized non-small cell lung cancer. V was trimmed by 2 bases and J by 3 bases, leaving 10 bases between them. The CDR3 contains 14 residues. Looked up from germline, CDR1 is KGHSH and CDR2 is LQKENI. Sequencing was performed with immunoSEQ multiplex PCR; in TCRdb, only in-frame clones are kept and a portion is missing. The sample includes approximately 57,000 clones, 86% of them seen just once. This TCR derives from a woman aged 35 to 75 with stage I lung adenocarcinoma. The chain carries TRBV18 and TRBJ1-2, with a possible D match to TRBD1 (5 bases). This sample comprised peripheral blood, obtained before any cancer treatment. CDR3 loop: CASSPAGTDYGYTF. The CDR3 DNA reads TGTGCCAGCTCACCAGCCGGGACTGACTATGGCTACACCTTC.